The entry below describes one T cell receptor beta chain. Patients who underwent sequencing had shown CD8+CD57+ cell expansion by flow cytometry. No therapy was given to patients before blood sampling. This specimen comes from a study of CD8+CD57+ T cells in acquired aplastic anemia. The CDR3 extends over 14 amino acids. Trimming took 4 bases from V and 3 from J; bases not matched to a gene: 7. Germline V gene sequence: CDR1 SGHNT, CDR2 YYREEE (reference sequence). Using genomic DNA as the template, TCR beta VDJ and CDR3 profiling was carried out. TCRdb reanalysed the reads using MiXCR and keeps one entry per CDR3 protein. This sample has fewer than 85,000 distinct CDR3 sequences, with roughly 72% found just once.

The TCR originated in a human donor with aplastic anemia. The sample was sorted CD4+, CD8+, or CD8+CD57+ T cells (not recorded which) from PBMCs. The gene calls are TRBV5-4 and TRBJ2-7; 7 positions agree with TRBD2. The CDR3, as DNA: TGTGCCAGCAGCGTCAGCGGGAAAAACTACGAGCAGTACTTC. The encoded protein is CASSVSGKNYEQYF.